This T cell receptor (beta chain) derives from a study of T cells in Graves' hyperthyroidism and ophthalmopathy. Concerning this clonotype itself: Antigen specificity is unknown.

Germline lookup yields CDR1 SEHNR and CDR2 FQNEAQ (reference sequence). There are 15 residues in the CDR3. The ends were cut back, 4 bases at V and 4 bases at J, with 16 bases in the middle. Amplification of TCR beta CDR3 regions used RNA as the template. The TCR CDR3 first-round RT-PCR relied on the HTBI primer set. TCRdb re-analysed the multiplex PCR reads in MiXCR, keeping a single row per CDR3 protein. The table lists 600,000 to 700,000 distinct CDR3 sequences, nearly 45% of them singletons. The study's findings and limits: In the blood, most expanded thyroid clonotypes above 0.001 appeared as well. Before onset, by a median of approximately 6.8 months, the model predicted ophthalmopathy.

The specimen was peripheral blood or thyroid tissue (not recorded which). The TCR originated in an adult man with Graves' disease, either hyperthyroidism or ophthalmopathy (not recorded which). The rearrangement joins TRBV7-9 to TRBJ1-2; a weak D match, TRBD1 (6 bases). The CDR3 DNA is TGTGCCAGCAGCTCAACAGGGCCAACAGCCTATGGCTACACCTTC. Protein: CASSSTGPTAYGYTF.